This TCR beta chain was captured by sequencing in a study of neurological immune-mediated disorders. This clonotype was seen ten or more times. PBMCs stored at -80 C, 2 million in total, were the source of the unsorted libraries. This CDR3 region has 14 residues. Germline CDR1 is SGHRS and CDR2 is YFSETQ. Losses at the gene ends were 5 bases for V and 6 bases for J; bases not matched to a gene: 8. The cDNA came from 5'RACE with 10-nucleotide random UMIs. In every sequencing run, more than 170 million TCR-beta sequences were generated from 15-18 subjects. TCRdb reprocessed the 5' RACE reads with MiXCR, giving one entry per CDR3 protein. The sample includes 50,000 to 75,000 distinct CDR3 sequences, approximately 12% of them seen just once.

This clonotype was obtained from a woman in her sixties or seventies with HTLV-1-associated myelopathy (HAM/TSP). The rearrangement uses TRBV5-1 and TRBJ2-7; 10 positions agree with TRBD2. Sequenced material: PBMCs. The CDR3 loop is CASSFPSGSGEQYF. Written as DNA, the CDR3 is TGCGCCAGCAGTTTTCCTAGCGGGAGCGGCGAGCAGTACTTC.